This TCR beta chain was documented in a study of T cell repertoires in cytomegalovirus infection. Study-level background: Recently identified HLA-C-restricted CMV epitopes were among the peptides used.

This clonotype was seen a handful of times. The antigen is not known. TCRdb called the reads again in MiXCR, with one record for every CDR3 protein. The repertoire holds 700,000 to 850,000 distinct CDR3 sequences, with about 30% as singletons. V lost 4 bases and J lost 5; bases outside the gene matches: 12. In germline, CDR1 is SEHNR, CDR2 FQNEAQ (reference sequence). CDR3 length equals 18 residues. This sample comprised cultured CD8+ T cells from PBMCs, obtained from culture after CMV antigen stimulation. This chain connects TRBV7-9 to TRBJ2-5; TRBD2 aligns across 14 bases. The TCR sequence derives from a human donor in good health (CMV status not recorded). Some clones in this sample may be carry-over from other donors' samples. The DNA for the CDR3 is TGTGCCAGCAGCTACCCAGCTCCGGGACTAGCGGGGGTGGAGACCCAGTACTTC. Protein sequence: CASSYPAPGLAGVETQYF.